A selection of T cell receptor beta chains follows, all from one sample in a study of blood T cell repertoires in COVID-19. TCRdb keeps only in-frame clones here, not all; method: immunoSEQ multiplex PCR. The sample shows about 250,000 clones, 88% of them seen only once. Sequencing was carried out using PBMCs or T cells enriched from blood (not recorded which). The source is a woman in her 40s who had been exposed to COVID-19. The CDR3 runs from the conserved cysteine through the conserved F or W. Fields, in order: V gene, J gene, D gene, CDR3 protein, CDR3 DNA. D genes are given only for firm matches.

>TRBV6-1|TRBJ1-5|NA
CASSERGGAGQPQHF
TGTGCCAGCAGTGAACGTGGGGGCGCAGGTCAGCCCCAGCATTTT
>TRBV6-4|TRBJ1-2|NA
CASRPGFGSYGYTF
TGTGCCAGCAGGCCAGGGTTCGGTAGCTATGGCTACACCTTC
>TRBV19|TRBJ2-2|NA
CASSMLGGNTGELFF
TGTGCCAGTAGTATGCTTGGCGGTAACACCGGGGAGCTGTTTTTT
>TRBV24-1|TRBJ2-5|NA
CATSDPDRQETQYF
TGTGCCACCAGTGATCCCGACAGACAAGAGACCCAGTACTTC
>TRBV24-1|TRBJ2-3|TRBD2
CATSGGGPSTDTQYF
TGTGCCACTTCCGGGGGGGGCCCTAGCACAGATACGCAGTATTTT
>TRBV27|TRBJ1-1|NA
CASSHGRGGSPEAFF
TGTGCCAGCAGCCACGGGCGGGGTGGGTCTCCTGAAGCTTTCTTT
>TRBV19|TRBJ1-2|TRBD1
CASRQTGVENYGYTF
TGTGCCAGTAGACAGACAGGGGTGGAGAACTATGGCTACACCTTC
>TRBV5-1|TRBJ1-2|TRBD1
CASSDDRGHGYTF
TGCGCCAGCAGCGATGACAGGGGGCATGGCTACACCTTC
>TRBV20-1|TRBJ2-3|TRBD2
CSASVAGGGYTDTQYF
TGCAGTGCTAGTGTGGCGGGGGGGGGCTACACAGATACGCAGTATTTT
>TRBV9|TRBJ1-4|NA
CASSPRGAEKLFF
TGTGCCAGCAGCCCCCGCGGGGCAGAAAAACTGTTTTTT
>TRBV7-3|TRBJ2-3|TRBD1
CASSSVATGGGTDTQYF
TGTGCCAGCAGCTCCGTAGCGACAGGGGGTGGCACAGATACGCAGTATTTT
>TRBV10-3|TRBJ1-3|NA
CAIRRDSTGSGNTIYF
TGTGCCATCAGGAGGGACTCAACGGGATCTGGAAACACCATATATTTT
>TRBV6-5|TRBJ1-1|NA
CASIEPTGNTEAFF
TGTGCCAGCATCGAGCCCACCGGGAACACTGAAGCTTTCTTT
>TRBV27|TRBJ1-1|TRBD1
CASSPSQGEMNTEAFF
TGTGCCAGCAGTCCCTCACAGGGGGAGATGAACACTGAAGCTTTCTTT
>TRBV5-4|TRBJ2-7|TRBD1
CASSLFGTDSYEQYF
TGTGCCAGCAGCTTGTTTGGGACAGACTCCTACGAGCAGTACTTC
>TRBV6-2/TRBV6-3|TRBJ1-2|TRBD1
CASSHGTEYGYTF
TGTGCCAGCAGCCACGGGACAGAGTATGGCTACACCTTC
>TRBV4-1|TRBJ1-3|NA
CASSPGGTSSGNTIYF
TGCGCCAGCAGCCCCGGGGGTACTTCGTCCGGAAACACCATATATTTT
>TRBV5-6|TRBJ2-5|NA
CASSLPVETQYF
TGTGCCAGCAGCTTGCCCGTCGAGACCCAGTACTTC
>TRBV5-1|TRBJ2-3|TRBD2
CASSPGGLWGESGHTDTQYF
TGTGCCAGCAGTCCGGGAGGCCTTTGGGGAGAAAGCGGACACACAGATACGCAGTATTTT
>TRBV15|TRBJ2-1|TRBD2
CATSRDSGAYNEQFF
TGTGCCACCAGCAGAGATAGCGGGGCCTACAATGAGCAGTTCTTC